This is a list of T cell receptor beta chains from one sample in a study of OX40 agonist ivuxolimab in advanced cancers. Generated by immunoSEQ multiplex PCR, the TCRdb table keeps only in-frame clones and is missing some. The table includes about 44,000 clones, just under 95% detected once. The material was CD4+ or CD8+ T cells sorted from blood, obtained in a trial of the OX40 agonist ivuxolimab. These receptors all come from an adult with an advanced solid tumor such as melanoma, head and neck, liver or kidney cancer. Both conserved end residues are part of each CDR3. A D gene is named only where the DNA matches it firmly. Clone sizes are given selectively: once, few, many, or a class where the clone is expanded.

>TRBV10-3|.|TRBJ1-2|.
TGTGCCATCAGTGGAAGCGGGGGCTACACCTTC
CAISGSGGYTF
>TRBV20-1|.|TRBJ1-4|.
TGCAGTGCCCACGATGCGGCCAAACTGTTTTTT
CSAHDAAKLFF
>TRBV27|TRBD1|TRBJ2-3|.
TGTGCCAGCAGTCCCCTGGGGACAGAAGACACAGATACGCAGTATTTT
CASSPLGTEDTDTQYF
>TRBV4-1|.|TRBJ2-1|.
TGCGCCAGCAGCCGTATTGAGAGGAGCTCCTACAATGAGCAGTTCTTC
CASSRIERSSYNEQFF
>TRBV6-1|.|TRBJ2-7|once
TGTGCCATTTCACCCGGCGGTCAGTACTTC
CAISPGGQYF
>TRBV28|TRBD1|TRBJ1-2|.
TGTGCCAGCAGTTTAGGCCCAGGGGGCGCGTCTAACTATGGCTACACCTTC
CASSLGPGGASNYGYTF
>TRBV30|.|TRBJ2-1|.
TGTGCCCGTAGCGTGTTGGGCGGGGTCACCAATGAGCAGTTCTTC
CARSVLGGVTNEQFF
>TRBV29-1|.|TRBJ2-7|.
TGCAGCGTGGTACAGGACGGCGAGCAGTACTTC
CSVVQDGEQYF
>TRBV6-5|.|TRBJ1-1|.
TGTGCCAGCAGTTACGTCAGGAGCACTGAAGCTTTCTTT
CASSYVRSTEAFF
>TRBV30|.|TRBJ1-3|.
TGTGCCTGGAGTGTCTTTTTAGGGGCGCCTGGAAACACCATATATTTT
CAWSVFLGAPGNTIYF
>TRBV19|TRBD2|TRBJ2-1|.
TGTGCCAGTAGTGGCGGACTAGCGAGGAGCTCCTACAATGAGCAGTTCTTC
CASSGGLARSSYNEQFF
>TRBV28|.|TRBJ2-3|once
TGTGCCACCCTAGTTGGCCCAGATACGCAGTATTTT
CATLVGPDTQYF
>TRBV4-3|TRBD2|TRBJ2-3|.
TGCGCCAGCAGCCCGCGAGCGGGAGAGAGGGATACGCAGTATTTT
CASSPRAGERDTQYF
>TRBV5-8|.|TRBJ2-7|.
TGTGCCAGCAGCCTTGCGGGGGCCCAGGTCGGCGAGCAGTACTTC
CASSLAGAQVGEQYF
>TRBV11-2|.|TRBJ2-7|.
TGTGCCAGCAGCTCTAGTACGGAAAGGAGGCGGGACCCAACCTACGAGCAGTACTTC
CASSSSTERRRDPTYEQYF
>TRBV6-1|.|TRBJ2-5|.
TGTGCCAGCATTGCGGGCCATGAGACCCAGTACTTC
CASIAGHETQYF
>TRBV6-6|TRBD1|TRBJ2-1|.
TGTGCCACCGGACAGGGGCAGAGGAATGAGCAGTTCTTC
CATGQGQRNEQFF
>TRBV28|.|TRBJ1-4|once
TGTGCCAGCAGTTTATATCGGGGATCAAATGAAAAACTGTTTTTT
CASSLYRGSNEKLFF
>TRBV11-1|.|TRBJ2-1|once
TGTGCCAGCAGCTTAGCCGGACAGTTTCGTGGCAATGAGCAGTTCTTC
CASSLAGQFRGNEQFF
>TRBV11-3|.|TRBJ2-5|.
TGTGCCAGCAGCCAACGACAGTTCCAAGAGACCCAGTACTTC
CASSQRQFQETQYF
>TRBV5-4|.|TRBJ1-3|.
TGTGCCAGCAGCTTGGGTACTTACTCTGGAAACACCATATATTTT
CASSLGTYSGNTIYF
>TRBV2|.|TRBJ2-1|.
TGTGCCAGCAGTGAAGGCCGGGAGCAGTTCTTC
CASSEGREQFF
>TRBV19|TRBD2|TRBJ2-7|.
TGTGCCAGTAGTATTTCGCTAGCGGGACCTTCCTACGAGCAGTACTTC
CASSISLAGPSYEQYF
>TRBV4-1|.|TRBJ1-1|.
TGCGCCAGCAGCCAAGGGGGGGTTGTCACTGAAGCTTTCTTT
CASSQGGVVTEAFF
>TRBV28|.|TRBJ2-3|.
TGTGCCAGCAGTCCCACCCGGGACCGCACAGATACGCAGTATTTT
CASSPTRDRTDTQYF
>TRBV21-1|.|TRBJ1-3|few
TGTGCCAGCAGCAACTTTCGTAGGGGGTTTGGAAACACCATATATTTT
CASSNFRRGFGNTIYF
>TRBV2|.|TRBJ1-2|.
TGTGCCAGCAGTGAAGGTTGGACGGACACAAGCTATGGCTACACCTTC
CASSEGWTDTSYGYTF
>TRBV2|.|TRBJ2-7|.
TGTGCCAGCAGTTGGGACGGGGACGAGCAGTACTTC
CASSWDGDEQYF
>TRBV7-9|.|TRBJ2-7|.
TGTGCCAGCAGCTTAGGAGCAGGGCTAGAGCAGTACTTC
CASSLGAGLEQYF
>TRBV11-2|.|TRBJ2-2|.
TGTGCCAGCAGCTTAATTTCAGGGTTTGGGGAGCTGTTTTTT
CASSLISGFGELFF
>TRBV27|.|TRBJ2-5|.
TGTGCCAGCAAGAGGGGTGAGGCGGAGACCCAGTACTTC
CASKRGEAETQYF
>TRBV15|TRBD2|TRBJ2-3|.
TGTGCCACCTCCGGGCTAGCGGGACCCCCTTACTCTAGCACAGATACGCAGTATTTT
CATSGLAGPPYSSTDTQYF
>TRBV6-5|.|TRBJ1-2|few
TGTGCCAGCAGACTATCAGGGCTTTATGGCTACACCTTC
CASRLSGLYGYTF
>TRBV30|.|TRBJ2-2|.
TGTGCCTGGACGTGGAGTGTGGGGAACACCGGGGAGCTGTTTTTT
CAWTWSVGNTGELFF
>TRBV28|.|TRBJ2-7|.
TGTGCCAGCAGTTTAAAAGGCAGCTCCTACGAGCAGTACTTC
CASSLKGSSYEQYF
>TRBV6-5|.|TRBJ1-5|.
TGTGCCAGCAGTTACGGGGGACCTGGCCGCAATCAGCCCCAGCATTTT
CASSYGGPGRNQPQHF
>TRBV6-6|TRBD1|TRBJ2-7|.
TGTGCCAGCAGTTACTCGGGACAGGGATCCTACGAGCAGTACTTC
CASSYSGQGSYEQYF
>TRBV27|.|TRBJ2-7|.
TGTGCCAGCAGAGGGGCAGGACCCTTATACGAGCAGTACTTC
CASRGAGPLYEQYF
>TRBV27|.|TRBJ2-1|.
TGTGCCAGCAGTCCATTAGATGTCGGTGAGCAGTTCTTC
CASSPLDVGEQFF
>TRBV5-1|.|TRBJ2-7|.
TGCGCCAGCAGCAAAGACGGCTACGAGCAGTACTTC
CASSKDGYEQYF
>TRBV2|.|TRBJ2-5|.
TGTGCCACGTTGCAGAAGAGATCCCAGTACTTC
CATLQKRSQYF
>TRBV6-1|.|TRBJ2-1|once
TGTGCCAGCAGTGGAGGACAAAAGGTGTTCTTC
CASSGGQKVFF
>TRBV27|.|TRBJ2-2|.
TGTGCCAGCAGTTACGATTCCAGGGGGGGGACCGGGGAGCTGTTTTTT
CASSYDSRGGTGELFF
>TRBV14|TRBD2|TRBJ2-1|few
TGTGCCAGCAGCCAAGCGGGGGGTGAAGAGCAGTTCTTC
CASSQAGGEEQFF
>TRBV9|.|TRBJ1-2|.
TGTGCCAGCAGCGGTCGGAGGAGCAGGGACTATGGCTACACCTTC
CASSGRRSRDYGYTF
>TRBV2|.|TRBJ2-1|.
TGTGCCAGCAGTGAAGCATGGTCGTCCGAGCAGTTCTTC
CASSEAWSSEQFF
>TRBV7-2|TRBD1|TRBJ1-5|.
TGTGCCAGCAGCGCCGGGACAGGGGTTGATCAGCCCCAGCATTTT
CASSAGTGVDQPQHF
>TRBV11-2|.|TRBJ2-2|.
TGTGCCAGCAGCTTAGCCCTCGAGTGGTCAGGTTCCCTCACCGGGGAGCTGTTTTTT
CASSLALEWSGSLTGELFF
>TRBV6-6|.|TRBJ1-2|.
TGTGCCAGCAGTTACTCTTTGGGGCTTGGCTACACCTTC
CASSYSLGLGYTF
>TRBV28|TRBD1|TRBJ2-7|.
TGTGCCAGCAGTTTCCGGGACAGACTCTACGAGCAGTACTTC
CASSFRDRLYEQYF
>TRBV28|.|TRBJ2-7|.
TGTGCCAGTCTCCTGGGACACAACTACGAGCAGTACTTC
CASLLGHNYEQYF